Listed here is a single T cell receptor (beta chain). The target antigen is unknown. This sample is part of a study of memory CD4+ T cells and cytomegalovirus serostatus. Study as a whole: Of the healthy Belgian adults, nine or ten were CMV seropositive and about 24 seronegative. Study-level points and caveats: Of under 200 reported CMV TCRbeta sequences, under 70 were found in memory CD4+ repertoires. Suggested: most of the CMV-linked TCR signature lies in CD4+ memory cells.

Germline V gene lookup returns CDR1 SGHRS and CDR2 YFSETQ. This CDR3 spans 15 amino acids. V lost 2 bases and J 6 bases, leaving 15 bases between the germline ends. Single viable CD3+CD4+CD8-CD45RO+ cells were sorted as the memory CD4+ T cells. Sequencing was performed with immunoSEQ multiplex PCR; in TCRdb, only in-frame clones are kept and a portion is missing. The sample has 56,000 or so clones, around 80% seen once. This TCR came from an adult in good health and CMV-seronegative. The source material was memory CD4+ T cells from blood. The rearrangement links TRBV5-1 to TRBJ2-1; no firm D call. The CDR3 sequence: CASSFSHKVLNEQFF. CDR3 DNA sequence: TGCGCCAGCAGCTTTTCCCATAAGGTACTCAATGAGCAGTTCTTC.